This T cell receptor (beta chain) was recorded in a study of shared clonotypes between healthy human individuals. Some clones are missing from TCRdb's copy, which holds only in-frame ones; the method was immunoSEQ multiplex PCR. The sample has 2 million to 2.5 million clones; roughly 95% are singletons. The sequence derives from a man between 18 and 35 years old in good health. The sample consisted of naive CD4+ T cells sorted from blood. Subset meaning: CD45RA+ positively selected.

Here the CDR3 DNA reads TGTGCCAGCAGCTCCGATCCAGTGGGCACTGAAGCTTTCTTT. Its translation is CASSSDPVGTEAFF. The J gene is TRBJ1-1, the V gene TRBV7-3, with unresolved D. The CDR3 loop spans 14 amino acids. Germline-derived CDR1 and CDR2 are SGHTA and FQGTGA. Trimming removed 4 bases at V and 4 bases at J, with 13 bases between.